These 20 T cell receptor beta chains were sequenced from one sample in a study of control samples from healthy donors and cancer patients. TCRdb's copy holds only in-frame clones and misses some; the assay was immunoSEQ multiplex PCR. The sample lists roughly 160,000 clones, 88% occurring once. Sample: blood. Receptors originate from a woman between 25 and 40 years old in good health.

Only one count was recorded for this clone. V gene TRBV2 combines with J gene TRBJ1-5; no definite D call. V lost 8 bases to trimming and J lost 2 bases, with 1 base between them. This CDR3 region has 10 residues. Germline CDR1 is SNHLY and CDR2 is FYNNEI. The CDR3 nucleotides are TGTGCCAGCGGCAATCAGCCCCAGCATTTT. Translated: CASGNQPQHF.

This chain uses TRBV14 with TRBJ1-6; 7 nucleotides align to TRBD1. The CDR3 is made up of 15 amino acids. CDR1 is SGHDN, CDR2 FVKESK, per germline. J gave up 5 bases and V 4 bases, and 5 bases lay outside the gene matches. The CDR3 DNA is TGTGCCAGCAGCCGACAACAGGGGAATAATTCACCCCTCCACTTT. Its protein product is CASSRQQGNNSPLHF.

The chain combines TRBV6-1 with TRBJ2-7; D might be TRBD1 or TRBD2, each matching 5 bases. V was shortened by 1 base and J by 3 bases, with 10 bases between the two germline ends. Germline CDR1 MNHNS, CDR2 SASEGT. The CDR3 covers 14 residues. The CDR3 coding sequence is TGTGCCAGCAGTGAAGTAGGGGACGGCTACGAGCAGTACTTC. Its translation: CASSEVGDGYEQYF.

The chain links TRBV6-2 or TRBV6-3 to TRBJ2-3; 10 bases are a match to TRBD2. The CDR3 length is 17 residues. CDR1 is MNHEY, CDR2 SVGEGT, per germline. V trimming: 4 bases; J trimming: 0 bases; junction bases outside the gene matches: 7. CDR3 residues: CASSFSWTSGSTDTQYF. The DNA for the CDR3 is TGTGCCAGCAGTTTTTCATGGACTAGCGGCAGCACAGATACGCAGTATTTT.

V usage is TRBV12-3 or TRBV12-4 and J usage is TRBJ1-1; no definite D call. V was clipped by 6 bases and J by 5 bases, with 13 bases between them. The CDR3 runs 13 residues. The CDR3 spells CASSLPPGTEAFF. The CDR3 nucleotides are TGTGCCAGCAGCCTTCCCCCGGGGACTGAAGCTTTCTTT.

The rearrangement uses TRBV2 and TRBJ1-1, with TRBD1 matching 7 bases. The germline gives CDR1 SNHLY, CDR2 FYNNEI. The length of the CDR3 is 14 residues. With V trimmed by 7 bases and J by 5 bases, 10 bases remained unmatched. CDR3 in DNA: TGTGCCAGCATCGGGACAGATGGTAGAACTGAAGCTTTCTTT. Protein sequence: CASIGTDGRTEAFF.

The chain has TRBV14 and TRBJ1-1; tentative D call: TRBD1 (5 bases). Germline V gives CDR1 SGHDN, CDR2 FVKESK. V lost 4 bases and J lost 7, with 7 bases in between. The CDR3 is 11 amino acids. In DNA form, the CDR3 reads TGTGCCAGCAGCCCAGGGCTTGAAGCTTTCTTT. This codes for CASSPGLEAFF.

The V call is TRBV20-1, the J call TRBJ2-3; 9 bases fit TRBD2. CDR1 DFQATT and CDR2 SNEGSKA come from the germline V gene (reference sequence). The CDR3 extends over 15 amino acids. The V and J ends lost 3 bases and 6 bases, in that order; junction bases with no gene match: 10. CDR3 nucleotide sequence: TGCAGTGCTAGTCTGACTAGCGGATTTCAGGATACGCAGTATTTT. It encodes CSASLTSGFQDTQYF.

V gene TRBV10-3 combines with J gene TRBJ1-5, with TRBD1 as a possible D gene (5 bases). The CDR3 consists of 14 residues. Trimming stripped 5 bases from V and 3 bases from J, with 11 bases between. Germline lookup yields CDR1 ENHRY and CDR2 SYGVKD. CDR3 nucleotide sequence: TGTGCCATCAGTCTTGACAGCCCCAATCAGCCCCAGCATTTT. It codes for CAISLDSPNQPQHF.

A note on this clone: This same CDR3 is encoded by further DNA sequences in the sample. V usage is TRBV5-1 and J usage is TRBJ2-1; maybe TRBD1 (7 bases). CDR3 length equals 15 residues. The germline gives CDR1 SGHRS, CDR2 YFSETQ. V gave up 2 bases and J gave up 2 bases, with 11 bases separating them. CDR3 residues: CASSLTGEAYNEQFF. CDR3 DNA: TGCGCCAGCAGCTTAACAGGGGAGGCCTACAATGAGCAGTTCTTC.

This sequence joins TRBV3-1 (or the pseudogene TRBV3-2) and TRBJ1-2, with unresolved D. The V gene lost 6 bases and the J gene lost 7 bases, with 12 bases spanning the gap. There are 12 residues in the CDR3. CDR1 and CDR2 (germline): LGHDT, YNNKEL (reference sequence). The CDR3 loop is CASRDIGSGYTF. CDR3 sequence (DNA): TGTGCCAGCAGAGACATAGGCTCTGGCTACACCTTC.

The gene calls are TRBV6-1 and TRBJ1-1; D is ambiguous. V shed 3 bases and J shed 4 bases, with 12 bases lying between them. This CDR3 contains 14 residues. Germline V gene sequence: CDR1 MNHNS, CDR2 SASEGT. CDR3 DNA sequence: TGTGCCAGCAGTGATAGTGGGGTATCCACTGAAGCTTTCTTT. Encoded protein: CASSDSGVSTEAFF.

The rearrangement links TRBV11-3 to TRBJ2-2, with unresolved D. Trimming left V 1 base short and J 12 bases short, with 12 bases between. The V gene's germline CDR1 is SGHNT and CDR2 YENEEA. The CDR3 runs 13 residues. Written as DNA, the CDR3 is TGTGCCAGCAGCTTAGGAGACGACAATCAGCTGTTTTTT. Protein sequence: CASSLGDDNQLFF.

This rearrangement joins TRBV2 to TRBJ2-5, with D possibly matching TRBD1 (6 bases). The length of the CDR3 is 11 residues. Looked up from germline, CDR1 is SNHLY and CDR2 is FYNNEI. V lost 11 bases and J lost 5, with 12 bases in between. CDR3 region: CAGGLRETQYF. In DNA form, the CDR3 reads TGTGCCGGGGGCCTCCGGGAGACCCAGTACTTC.

The chain employs TRBV10-3 and TRBJ2-5; D is tentatively TRBD1 or TRBD2 (5 bases each). Germline CDR1 reads ENHRY; CDR2 reads SYGVKD. The CDR3 covers 13 residues. Between the trimmed V and J ends, which lost 8 bases and 5 bases, there was a span of 15 bases. The CDR3 reads CAISGSLGETQYF. The CDR3 nucleotides read TGTGCCATCTCAGGGAGTCTTGGGGAGACCCAGTACTTC.

Only one count was recorded for this clone. The gene calls are TRBV28 and TRBJ2-1; 7 bases agree with TRBD2. V was clipped by 3 bases and J by 5 bases; unmatched bases: 16. Germline loops: CDR1 MDHEN, CDR2 SYDVKM. This CDR3 is built from 18 residues. The CDR3 protein is CASSFQLSRGKPNNEQFF. DNA of the CDR3: TGTGCCAGCAGTTTCCAGCTTTCGCGGGGGAAACCGAACAATGAGCAGTTCTTC. Full variable domain (rest looked up from reference TRBV28 and TRBJ2-1): DVKVTQSSRYLVKRTGEKVFLECVQDMDHENMFWYRQDPGLGLRLIYFSYDVKMKEKGDIPEGYSVSREKKERFSLILESASTNQTSMYLCASSFQLSRGKPNNEQFFGPGTRLTVL.

A note on this clone: Sequence at one end of the junction differs from germline and may be a read error. The J gene is TRBJ2-4, the V gene TRBV6-5; 8 nucleotides line up with TRBD1. The V gene's germline CDR1 is MNHEY and CDR2 SVGAGI. The CDR3 sequence is 13 residues long. CDR3 coding DNA: TGTGCCAGCAGTTTCCGGGACAGGAAACAACCTACCTTC. This gives the protein CASSFRDRKQPTF.

The table lists this clone with a count of one. The rearrangement uses TRBV7-9 and TRBJ2-7, with 9 bases lining up with TRBD1. The germline V gene encodes CDR1 SEHNR and CDR2 FQNEAQ (reference sequence). J gave up 4 bases and V 7 bases, and 5 bases lay outside the gene matches. The CDR3 sequence is 13 residues long. DNA of the CDR3: TGTGCCAGCACAGGGACAGGGCCGTACGAGCAGTACTTC. It encodes CASTGTGPYEQYF.

The CDR3 spells CASSPRREGTTEETQYF. CDR3 coding DNA: TGTGCCAGCAGTCCGCGGCGGGAGGGCACGACGGAAGAGACCCAGTACTTC. The chain carries TRBV7-9 and TRBJ2-5; 9 bases line up with TRBD2. The CDR3 contains 17 residues. The trim removed 6 bases at V and 3 bases at J, leaving 14 bases unmatched. Germline V gives CDR1 SEHNR, CDR2 FQNEAQ (reference sequence).

This clone is a singleton in its sample. V and J are TRBV28 and TRBJ2-7; no clear D. CDR1 is MDHEN, CDR2 SYDVKM, per germline. This CDR3 region has 13 residues. V was trimmed by 6 bases and J by 6 bases, leaving 15 bases between them. The chain's CDR3 is CASSLSSSREQYF. CDR3 bases: TGTGCCAGCAGCTTGTCTTCTTCGCGCGAGCAGTACTTC.